This T cell receptor beta chain comes out of a study of T cell responses to AZD1222 COVID-19 vaccine. Study results and limitations: Reports indicate that nearly half of spike-specific TCRs are directed at unmutated variant regions. It was only after the peak T cell response that any repertoires were sampled. With two AZD1222 doses given, Spike-specific TCR breadth and depth both rose.

Notes on this clone: The antigen is unknown.

The CDR3 has 16 residues. V was trimmed by 2 bases and J by 2 bases, leaving 15 bases between them. Looked up from germline, CDR1 is ENHRY and CDR2 is SYGVKD. Assay: immunoSEQ multiplex PCR; the TCRdb copy retains only in-frame clones and omits some. Of fewer than 110,000 clones in the sample, 92% were seen once. The sequences come from peripheral blood, collected 28 days after the second AZD1222 dose. V gene TRBV10-3 combines with J gene TRBJ1-2; D is undetermined. The sequence was collected from an adult who received the AZD1222 COVID-19 vaccine. This CDR3 is CAISEDLHQENYGYTF. The CDR3 nucleotides read TGTGCCATCAGTGAGGATTTACATCAAGAGAACTATGGCTACACCTTC.